This section outlines one TCR beta chain sequence together with its context. Its antigen is currently unknown. This sample was included in a study of shared clonotypes between healthy human individuals. Study-level information: Every donor yielded three CD4 naive, three CD4 memory, two CD8 naive and one CD8 memory plate.

In the naive CD8 group, cells lacked CD45RO and were positively selected for CCR7, so terminally differentiated effector memory CD45RA+ cells were left out. The donors, all of them Caucasian adults, lived in Nashville, Tennessee. The repertoire was sequenced with immunoSEQ multiplex PCR; TCRdb's copy has only in-frame clones and lacks some. The data hold a few hundred thousand clones, with about 95% observed a single time. J gave up 7 bases and V 5 bases, and 8 bases lay outside the gene matches. The CDR3 spans 14 residues. Germline CDR1 reads PRHDT; CDR2 reads FYEKMQ (reference sequence). Points from the study as a whole: The donor pool, a small one, limited the genetic and exposure-history diversity represented. Inspection by rarefaction showed sorted-subset sequencing to be incomplete despite large depth.

This receptor was identified in a woman aged 25 to 39 in good health. Material: naive CD8+ T cells sorted from blood. The rearrangement links TRBV13 to TRBJ2-1; TRBD1 aligns across 7 bases. This CDR3 is CASSVYRGGNEQFF. The CDR3 DNA sequence: TGTGCCAGCAGCGTTTACAGGGGCGGGAATGAGCAGTTCTTC.